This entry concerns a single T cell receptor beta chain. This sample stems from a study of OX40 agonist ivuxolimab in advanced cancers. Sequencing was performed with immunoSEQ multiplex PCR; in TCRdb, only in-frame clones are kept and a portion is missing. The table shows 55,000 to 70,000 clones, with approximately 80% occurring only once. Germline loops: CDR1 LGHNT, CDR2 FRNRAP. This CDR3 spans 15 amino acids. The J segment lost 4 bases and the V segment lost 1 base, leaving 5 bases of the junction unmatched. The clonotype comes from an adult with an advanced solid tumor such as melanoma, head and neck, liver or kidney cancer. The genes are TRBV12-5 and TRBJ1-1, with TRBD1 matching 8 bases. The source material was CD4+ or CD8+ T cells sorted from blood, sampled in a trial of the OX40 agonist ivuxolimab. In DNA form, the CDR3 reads TGTGCTAGTGGTTTGGCCCAGGGGGCTGTCACTGAAGCTTTCTTT. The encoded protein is CASGLAQGAVTEAFF.